These 14 T cell receptor beta chains came from one sample sequenced in a study of cytomegalovirus exposure and HLA in healthy donors. Researchers ran the PCR with 60 Vbeta and 13 Jbeta primers. TCRdb's copy holds only in-frame clones and misses some; the assay was immunoSEQ multiplex PCR. The profile covers around 210,000 clones, with approximately 84% appearing a single time and around 0.23% taken by the ten largest. What was sequenced was PBMCs. All receptors derive from a girl between 2 and 10 years old in good health and CMV-seronegative.

This rearrangement joins TRBV27 to TRBJ2-7, with D perhaps matching TRBD1 (6 bases). This CDR3 has 13 residues. Deletions cut 6 bases from V and 0 bases from J, with 9 bases between. Germline V lookup: CDR1 MNHEY, CDR2 SMNVEV (reference sequence). The CDR3 loop is CASSHRDSYEQYF. Here the CDR3 DNA reads TGTGCCAGCAGCCACAGGGACTCCTACGAGCAGTACTTC.

The V call is TRBV27, the J call TRBJ1-3; D ambiguous. This CDR3 has 14 residues. Per the germline V gene, CDR1 is MNHEY and CDR2 is SMNVEV (reference sequence). V lost 5 bases, J lost 8 bases, and 16 bases lay in between. DNA for the CDR3: TGTGCCAGCAGTCCACGAGATCCACGGGACACCATATATTTT. It yields the protein CASSPRDPRDTIYF.

V gene TRBV13 combines with J gene TRBJ2-3, with TRBD2 identical over 8 bases. Germline CDR1 is PRHDT and CDR2 is FYEKMQ (reference sequence). The V segment lost 1 base and the J segment 2 bases; nucleotides outside the gene matches: 5. The CDR3 extends over 16 amino acids. This chain's CDR3 is CASSLVRGGVTDTQYF. The CDR3 coding sequence is TGTGCCAGCAGCTTAGTACGGGGGGGGGTCACAGATACGCAGTATTTT.

The genes are TRBV5-1 and TRBJ1-2, with 7 bases matching TRBD1. This CDR3 contains 15 residues. Germline lookup yields CDR1 SGHRS and CDR2 YFSETQ. V dropped 1 base and J dropped 6; count of bases not matched to a gene: 9. The chain's CDR3 is CASSLLQQGLDGYTF. CDR3 DNA sequence: TGCGCCAGCAGCTTGTTACAACAGGGGTTGGATGGCTACACCTTC.

The rearrangement links TRBV5-6 to TRBJ2-3, with D possibly being TRBD1 (5 bases). V was shortened by 5 bases and J by 4 bases, with 20 bases between the two germline ends. Germline V gene lookup returns CDR1 SGHDT and CDR2 YYEEEE. The CDR3 spans 16 residues. The CDR3: CASRSKPGRGPDTQYF. The DNA for the CDR3 is TGTGCCAGCAGAAGCAAGCCAGGAAGGGGTCCAGATACGCAGTATTTT. The variable domain in full, with the rest retrieved from reference TRBV5-6 and TRBJ2-3, is DAGVTQSPTHLIKTRGQQVTLRCSPKSGHDTVSWYQQALGQGPQFIFQYYEEEERQRGNFPDRFSGHQFPNYSSELNVNALLLGDSALYLCASRSKPGRGPDTQYFGPGTRLTVL.

This chain links TRBV5-6 with TRBJ1-1, with D tentatively TRBD1 (6 bases). CDR1 and CDR2 from the germline V gene are SGHDT and YYEEEE. Trimming took off 4 bases at V and 0 bases at J, with 10 bases between the two ends. This CDR3 is built from 14 residues. CDR3 loop: CASSTQGVNTEAFF. Written as DNA, the CDR3 is TGTGCCAGCAGCACACAGGGAGTGAACACTGAAGCTTTCTTT. The variable domain in full, with the rest retrieved from reference TRBV5-6 and TRBJ1-1, is DAGVTQSPTHLIKTRGQQVTLRCSPKSGHDTVSWYQQALGQGPQFIFQYYEEEERQRGNFPDRFSGHQFPNYSSELNVNALLLGDSALYLCASSTQGVNTEAFFGQGTRLTVV.

This clone was detected only once. This chain connects TRBV4-1 to TRBJ2-7; 7 nucleotides align to TRBD1. Germline-derived CDR1 and CDR2 are MGHRA and YSYEKL. The ends lost 1 base at V and 2 bases at J; junction bases unmatched: 5. The CDR3 contains 15 residues. The chain's CDR3 is CASSQGPGGTYEQYF. The CDR3 DNA is TGCGCCAGCAGCCAAGGTCCAGGGGGAACCTACGAGCAGTACTTC.

In DNA, the CDR3 is TGTGCCAGCAGCGCCAGGGATTGGACCTTCATGAACACTGAAGCTTTCTTT. Protein sequence: CASSARDWTFMNTEAFF. The chain is built from TRBV5-8 and TRBJ1-1, with D maybe TRBD1 (5 bases). Germline CDR1 SGHTS, CDR2 YDEGEE. The CDR3 is 17 residues long. Trimming took 4 bases from V and 0 from J, leaving 19 bases between them. The whole variable domain, filled in from reference TRBV5-8 and TRBJ1-1, reads EAGVTQSPTHLIKTRGQQATLRCSPISGHTSVYWYQQALGLGLQFLLWYDEGEERNRGNFPPRFSGRQFPNYSSELNVNALELEDSALYLCASSARDWTFMNTEAFFGQGTRLTVV.

The chain links TRBV4-2 to TRBJ2-1; 8 bases match TRBD2. The junction had 4 bases not matched to a gene; V was cut back by 5 bases and J by 1 base. From germline, CDR1 is LGHNA and CDR2 YNFKEQ. The CDR3 is 15 residues long. In DNA form, the CDR3 reads TGTGCCAGCAGCGGGCGGGAGGCATCCTACAATGAGCAGTTCTTC. Translating it yields CASSGREASYNEQFF.

This clone was counted a single time. This rearrangement joins TRBV15 to TRBJ1-1; TRBD1 might be the D (5 bases). Germline CDR1 is LNHNV and CDR2 is YYDKDF (reference sequence). CDR3 length: 14 amino acids. The ends were cut back, 6 bases at V and 1 base at J, with 12 bases in the middle. Written as DNA, the CDR3 is TGTGCCACCAGACTCGGACACCGGAACACTGAAGCTTTCTTT. Protein product: CATRLGHRNTEAFF.

Here the CDR3 DNA reads TGTGCCTGGAGTGTACTAGGTTGGGGTGATACGCAGTATTTT. Translated, it gives CAWSVLGWGDTQYF. The rearrangement joins TRBV30 to TRBJ2-3, with D possibly TRBD2 on 5 matching bases. Germline V gene data show CDR1 as GTSNPN and CDR2 as SVGIG (reference sequence). The CDR3 runs to 14 residues. The V end lost 0 bases, the J end lost 6 bases, and 13 bases lay between the germline ends. Complete variable domain (other parts from reference TRBV30 and TRBJ2-3): SQTIHQWPATLVQPVGSPLSLECTVEGTSNPNLYWYRQAAGRGLQLLFYSVGIGQISSEVPQNLSASRPQDRQFILSSKKLLLSDSGFYLCAWSVLGWGDTQYFGPGTRLTVL.

The chain employs TRBV2 and TRBJ1-4, with D maybe TRBD1 (5 bases). Germline CDR1 reads SNHLY; CDR2 reads FYNNEI. There are 11 residues in the CDR3. V was clipped by 8 bases and J by 12 bases, with 13 bases between them. CDR3 sequence: CASLEVTELFF. For the CDR3, the DNA is TGTGCCAGCCTAGAAGTGACAGAACTGTTTTTT.

Here the CDR3 DNA reads TGTGCCAGCAGTGGTGACAGGGGGAGGTATGGCTACACCTTC. It translates to CASSGDRGRYGYTF. The chain uses TRBV6-1 and TRBJ1-2; 9 positions match TRBD1. The germline V gene has CDR1 MNHNS and CDR2 SASEGT. Unmatched junction bases numbered 5, after V lost 4 bases and J lost 5 bases. CDR3 length: 14 residues.

The gene calls are TRBV6-1 and TRBJ2-3, with 8 bases fitting TRBD2. V lost 6 bases and J lost 4; bases outside the gene matches: 3. In germline, CDR1 is MNHNS, CDR2 SASEGT. This CDR3 has 13 amino acids. CDR3 loop: CASRGTSADTQYF. The DNA for the CDR3 is TGTGCCAGCAGGGGGACTAGTGCAGATACGCAGTATTTT.